Presented here are 5 T cell receptor beta chains from one specimen sequenced in a study of cytomegalovirus exposure and HLA in healthy donors. The PCR contained 60 Vbeta and 13 Jbeta primers. The data were produced by immunoSEQ multiplex PCR, yet TCRdb's version contains in-frame clones alone and is incomplete. The repertoire holds 150,000 to 200,000 clones, with about 83% as singletons. The specimen sequenced was PBMCs. The source of these receptors is a female donor in good health and CMV-seronegative.

This chain connects TRBV6-6 to TRBJ1-2; 8 bases fit TRBD1. The CDR3 sequence is 15 residues long. The germline CDR1 and CDR2 sequences are MNHNY and SVGAGI (reference sequence). J lost 5 bases, V lost 2 bases, and 7 bases had no gene match. The DNA for the CDR3 is TGTGCCAGCAGTTACCCGAGTGGACAGGGTTATGGCTACACCTTC. As protein: CASSYPSGQGYGYTF.

The V call is TRBV7-8, the J call TRBJ2-2; 9 nucleotides align to TRBD2. Trimming cost V 5 bases and J 2 bases; bases outside gene matches: 6. CDR1 SGHVS and CDR2 FQNEAQ come from the germline V gene. The CDR3 totals 16 residues. CDR3 sequence reads: CASSHRLAVNTGELFF. The CDR3 DNA follows: TGTGCCAGCAGCCACCGACTAGCGGTTAACACCGGGGAGCTGTTTTTT.

The chain is built from TRBV7-8 and TRBJ1-5; no firm D call. This CDR3 region has 13 residues. V was cut by 5 bases and J by 6 bases, with 11 bases left in between. Germline CDR1 SGHVS, CDR2 FQNEAQ. The CDR3 DNA follows: TGTGCCAGCAGCCCACTCCGTAGTCAGCCCCAGCATTTT. It specifies CASSPLRSQPQHF.

V gene TRBV7-9 combines with J gene TRBJ2-3; 11 positions match TRBD2. Losses at the gene ends were 7 bases for V and 3 bases for J; bases not matched to a gene: 15. CDR1 and CDR2 (germline): SEHNR, FQNEAQ (reference sequence). The CDR3 is 18 residues long. The CDR3 protein is CASNSGLAASWGTDTQYF. CDR3 DNA: TGTGCCAGCAACTCGGGACTAGCGGCTTCTTGGGGAACAGATACGCAGTATTTT.

The chain employs TRBV12-5 and TRBJ1-2; D is undetermined. Per germline, CDR1 LGHNT and CDR2 FRNRAP. There are 14 residues in the CDR3. The V gene lost 1 base and the J gene lost 6 bases, with 12 bases spanning the gap. DNA of the CDR3: TGTGCTAGTGGTTTGGGCCATAGCCCTGATGGCTACACCTTC. Translation gives CASGLGHSPDGYTF.